This T cell receptor beta chain is drawn from a study of OX40 agonist ivuxolimab in advanced cancers. Germline-derived CDR1 and CDR2 are MGHRA and YSYEKL. V was cut by 4 bases and J by 4 bases, with 14 bases left in between. The CDR3 is 14 residues long. Sequencing was performed with immunoSEQ multiplex PCR; in TCRdb, only in-frame clones are kept and a portion is missing. This table holds 25,000 to 30,000 clones, 79% found once. This receptor was obtained from an adult with an advanced solid tumor such as melanoma, head and neck, liver or kidney cancer. This specimen consisted of CD4+ or CD8+ T cells sorted from blood, obtained in a trial of the OX40 agonist ivuxolimab. The chain recombines TRBV4-1 with TRBJ2-7; weak D call: TRBD1 (6 bases). Here the CDR3 reads CASSLRDTEYEQYF. CDR3 in DNA: TGCGCCAGCAGCCTAAGGGACACGGAATACGAGCAGTACTTC.